This T cell receptor beta chain was found in a study of T cells after posttransplantation cyclophosphamide. Study-level results: Later post-transplant blood repertoires were often dominated by donor CD8+ memory clones. Recipient CMV seropositivity and CMV reactivation strongly tracked TRB clonality.

Sequencing was performed with immunoSEQ multiplex PCR; in TCRdb, only in-frame clones are kept and a portion is missing. The sample was found to contain about 38,000 clones, and every one recurs. This clone has a count of ten or more. Its antigen remains unidentified. The CDR3 length is 16 residues. Germline-derived CDR1 and CDR2 are SGHTA and FQGTGA. The J segment lost 3 bases and the V segment lost 5 bases, leaving 7 bases of the junction unmatched. Peripheral blood was collected from the related graft donor on the marrow donation day. The V gene is TRBV7-3, the J gene TRBJ2-1, with 10 positions matching TRBD2. The specimen sequenced was PBMCs. This TCR came from a man in his forties or fifties in good health, CMV-negative, and a related stem cell transplant donor. The CDR3 DNA reads as TGTGCCAGCAGCCTACTGGGACTAGCGCGCTACAATGAGCAGTTCTTC. Translated, it gives CASSLLGLARYNEQFF.